A selection of T cell receptor beta chains follows, all from one sample in a study of OX40 agonist ivuxolimab in advanced cancers. Data came from immunoSEQ multiplex PCR; TCRdb stores just in-frame clones and leaves some out. The table includes about 91,000 clones, approximately 90% detected once. The sequencing here drew on CD4+ or CD8+ T cells sorted from blood, taken in a trial of the OX40 agonist ivuxolimab. These receptors were taken from an adult with an advanced solid tumor such as melanoma, head and neck, liver or kidney cancer. Both conserved end residues are part of each CDR3. The D gene is left open where the match is weak. The size of a clone is reported for some rows only, either as once, few or many, or as a class for expanded clones.

J: TRBJ1-1
D: -
V: TRBV11-3
size: few
CDR3: CASVLRGQGTEAFF
DNA: TGTGCCAGCGTACTTAGGGGTCAAGGGACTGAAGCTTTCTTT

J: TRBJ2-3
D: TRBD2
V: TRBV5-4
size: -
CDR3: CASSLQAGADTQYF
DNA: TGTGCCAGCAGCTTGCAAGCGGGAGCAGATACGCAGTATTTT

J: TRBJ1-1
D: -
V: TRBV10-1
size: -
CDR3: CASSAAGKYTEAFF
DNA: TGCGCCAGCAGTGCCGCAGGAAAGTACACTGAAGCTTTCTTT

J: TRBJ2-1
D: -
V: TRBV9
size: -
CDR3: CASSVAQGTTYNEQFF
DNA: TGTGCCAGCAGCGTAGCACAGGGGACTACTTACAATGAGCAGTTCTTC

J: TRBJ2-3
D: -
V: TRBV11-3
size: -
CDR3: CASSFSGADTQYF
DNA: TGTGCCAGCAGCTTTTCGGGAGCCGATACGCAGTATTTT

J: TRBJ2-3
D: -
V: TRBV5-1
size: few
CDR3: CASSGGGLSSTDTQYF
DNA: TGCGCCAGCAGCGGAGGGGGTCTCTCTAGCACAGATACGCAGTATTTT

J: TRBJ1-5
D: -
V: TRBV28
size: -
CDR3: CASSRRGGPMPQHF
DNA: TGTGCCAGCAGCCGCCGCGGGGGCCCCATGCCCCAGCATTTT

J: TRBJ2-3
D: TRBD2
V: TRBV7-2
size: -
CDR3: CASRLAGVDTQYF
DNA: TGTGCCAGCAGACTAGCGGGAGTTGATACGCAGTATTTT

J: TRBJ2-7
D: -
V: TRBV7-8
size: -
CDR3: CASSLDRAFSYEQYF
DNA: TGTGCCAGCAGCTTAGACAGGGCTTTCTCCTACGAGCAGTACTTC

J: TRBJ2-5
D: -
V: TRBV27
size: -
CDR3: CASSSPQETQYF
DNA: TGTGCCAGCAGTTCCCCGCAAGAGACCCAGTACTTC